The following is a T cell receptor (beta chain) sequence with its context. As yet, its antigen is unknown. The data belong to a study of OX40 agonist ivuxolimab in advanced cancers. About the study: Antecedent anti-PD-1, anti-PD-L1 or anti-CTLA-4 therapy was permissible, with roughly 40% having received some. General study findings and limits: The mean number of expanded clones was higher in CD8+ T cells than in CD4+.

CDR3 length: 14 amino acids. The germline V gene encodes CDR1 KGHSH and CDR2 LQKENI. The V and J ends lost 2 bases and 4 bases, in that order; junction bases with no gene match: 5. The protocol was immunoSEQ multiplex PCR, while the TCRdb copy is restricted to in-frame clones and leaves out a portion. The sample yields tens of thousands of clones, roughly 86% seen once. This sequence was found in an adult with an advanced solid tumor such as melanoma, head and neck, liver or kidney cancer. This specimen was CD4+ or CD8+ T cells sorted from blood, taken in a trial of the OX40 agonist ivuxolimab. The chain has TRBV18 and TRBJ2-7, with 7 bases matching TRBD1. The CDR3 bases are TGTGCCAGCTCACCAAGGGGGCAGCATTACGAGCAGTACTTC. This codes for CASSPRGQHYEQYF.